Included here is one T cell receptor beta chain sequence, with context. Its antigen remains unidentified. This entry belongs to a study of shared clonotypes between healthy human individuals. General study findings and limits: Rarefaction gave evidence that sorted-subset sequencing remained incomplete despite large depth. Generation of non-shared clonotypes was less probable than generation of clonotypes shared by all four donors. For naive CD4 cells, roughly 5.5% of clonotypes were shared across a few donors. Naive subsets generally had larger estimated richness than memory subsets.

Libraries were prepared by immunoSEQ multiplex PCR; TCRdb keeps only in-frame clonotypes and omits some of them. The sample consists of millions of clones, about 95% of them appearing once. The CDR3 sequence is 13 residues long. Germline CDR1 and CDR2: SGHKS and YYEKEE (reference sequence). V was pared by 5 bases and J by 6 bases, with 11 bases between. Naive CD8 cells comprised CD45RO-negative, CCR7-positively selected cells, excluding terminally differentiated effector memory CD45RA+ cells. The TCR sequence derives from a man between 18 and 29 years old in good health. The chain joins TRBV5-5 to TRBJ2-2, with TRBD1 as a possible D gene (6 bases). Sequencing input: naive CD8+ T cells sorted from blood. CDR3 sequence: CASRWDTAGELFF. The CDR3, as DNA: TGTGCCAGCAGATGGGACACCGCCGGGGAGCTGTTTTTT.